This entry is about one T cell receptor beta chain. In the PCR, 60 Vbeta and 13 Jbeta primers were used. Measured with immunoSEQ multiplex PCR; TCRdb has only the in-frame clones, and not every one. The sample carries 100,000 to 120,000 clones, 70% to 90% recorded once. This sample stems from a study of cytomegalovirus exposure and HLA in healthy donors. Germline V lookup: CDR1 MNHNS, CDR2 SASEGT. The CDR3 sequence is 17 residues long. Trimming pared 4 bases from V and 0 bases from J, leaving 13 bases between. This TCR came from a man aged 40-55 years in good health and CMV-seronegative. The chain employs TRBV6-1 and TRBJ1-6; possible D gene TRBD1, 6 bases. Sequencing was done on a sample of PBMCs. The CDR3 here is CASSADRPSSYNSPLHF. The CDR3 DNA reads TGTGCCAGCAGTGCCGACAGGCCAAGCTCCTATAATTCACCCCTCCACTTT.